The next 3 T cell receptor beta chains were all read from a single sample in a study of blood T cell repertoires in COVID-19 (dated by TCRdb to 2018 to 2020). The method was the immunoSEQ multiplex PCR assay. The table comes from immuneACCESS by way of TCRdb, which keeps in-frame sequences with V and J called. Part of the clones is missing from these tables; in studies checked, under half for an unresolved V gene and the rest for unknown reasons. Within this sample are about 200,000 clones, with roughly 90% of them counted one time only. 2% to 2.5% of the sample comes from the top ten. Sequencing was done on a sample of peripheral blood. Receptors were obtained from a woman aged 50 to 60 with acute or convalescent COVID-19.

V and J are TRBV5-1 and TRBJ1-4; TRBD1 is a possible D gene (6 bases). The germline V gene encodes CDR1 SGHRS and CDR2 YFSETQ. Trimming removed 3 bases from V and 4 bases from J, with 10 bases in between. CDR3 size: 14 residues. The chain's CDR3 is CASSSGVINEKLFF. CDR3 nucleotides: TGCGCCAGCAGCTCAGGGGTGATTAATGAAAAACTGTTTTTT. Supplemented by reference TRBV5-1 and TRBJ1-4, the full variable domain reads KAGVTQTPRYLIKTRGQQVTLSCSPISGHRSVSWYQQTPGQGLQFLFEYFSETQRNKGNFPGRFSGRQFSNSRSEMNVSTLELGDSALYLCASSSGVINEKLFFGSGTQLSVL.

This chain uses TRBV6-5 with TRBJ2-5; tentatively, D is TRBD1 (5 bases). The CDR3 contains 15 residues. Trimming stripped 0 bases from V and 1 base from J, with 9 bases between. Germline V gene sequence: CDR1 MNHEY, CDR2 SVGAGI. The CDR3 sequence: CASSYSWGSQETQYF. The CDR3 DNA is TGTGCCAGCAGTTACTCATGGGGCAGCCAAGAGACCCAGTACTTC.

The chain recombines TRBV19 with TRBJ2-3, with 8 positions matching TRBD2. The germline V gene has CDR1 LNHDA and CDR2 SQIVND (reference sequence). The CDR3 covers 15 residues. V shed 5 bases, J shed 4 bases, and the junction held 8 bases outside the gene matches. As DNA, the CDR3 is TGTGCCAGTAGTGCTGGCGGGGGGCTCCCAGATACGCAGTATTTT. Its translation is CASSAGGGLPDTQYF. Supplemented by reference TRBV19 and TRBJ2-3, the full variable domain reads DGGITQSPKYLFRKEGQNVTLSCEQNLNHDAMYWYRQDPGQGLRLIYYSQIVNDFQKGDIAEGYSVSREKKESFPLTVTSAQKNPTAFYLCASSAGGGLPDTQYFGPGTRLTVL.